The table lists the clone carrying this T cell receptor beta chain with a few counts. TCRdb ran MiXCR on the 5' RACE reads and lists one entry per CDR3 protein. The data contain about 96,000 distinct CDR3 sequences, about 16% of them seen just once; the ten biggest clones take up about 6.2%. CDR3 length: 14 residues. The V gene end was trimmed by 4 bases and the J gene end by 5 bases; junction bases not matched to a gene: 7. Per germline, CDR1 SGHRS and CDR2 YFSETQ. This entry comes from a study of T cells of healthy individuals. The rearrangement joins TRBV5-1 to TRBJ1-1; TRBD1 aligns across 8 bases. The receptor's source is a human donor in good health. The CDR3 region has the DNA TGCGCCAGCAGCGCCCGGACAGGGAGTACTGAAGCTTTCTTT. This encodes CASSARTGSTEAFF.